This T cell receptor beta chain was identified in a study of blood T cell repertoires in COVID-19. Background on the study: Acute-phase and convalescent COVID-19 samples originated in the United States, Italy and Spain.

Per the original data handling: Reference gene primers were amplified, and this amplification served to estimate nucleated cell counts. The data were produced by immunoSEQ multiplex PCR, yet TCRdb's version contains in-frame clones alone and is incomplete. That table is the source of V, J and clone size, and D and trimming were worked out from the DNA. The sample holds 350,000 to 450,000 clones, roughly 84% seen once. Germline V CDR1 and CDR2: LGHDT, YNNKEL (reference sequence). Trimming left V 0 bases short and J 8 bases short, with 11 bases between. This CDR3 is built from 14 residues. This sequence was found in a woman between 18 and 29 years old who had been exposed to COVID-19. The specimen was PBMCs or T cells enriched from blood (not recorded which). The chain is built from TRBV3-1 (or the pseudogene TRBV3-2) and TRBJ2-1, with a tentative D call TRBD1 (5 bases). The CDR3 DNA follows: TGTGCCAGCAGCCAAGATTGGGGCTTGGATGAGCAGTTCTTC. The encoded protein is CASSQDWGLDEQFF.